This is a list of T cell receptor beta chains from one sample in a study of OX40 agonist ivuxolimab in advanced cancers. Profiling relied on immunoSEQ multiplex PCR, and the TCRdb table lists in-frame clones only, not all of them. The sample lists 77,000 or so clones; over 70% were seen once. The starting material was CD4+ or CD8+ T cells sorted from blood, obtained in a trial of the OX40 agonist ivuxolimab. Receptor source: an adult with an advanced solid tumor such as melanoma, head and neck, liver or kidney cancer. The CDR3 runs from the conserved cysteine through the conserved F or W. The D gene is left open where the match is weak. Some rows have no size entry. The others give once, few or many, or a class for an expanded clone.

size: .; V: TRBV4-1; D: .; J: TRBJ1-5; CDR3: CASSQEGPGRGSNQPQHF; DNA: TGCGCCAGCAGCCAAGAGGGTCCAGGGAGAGGAAGCAATCAGCCCCAGCATTTT
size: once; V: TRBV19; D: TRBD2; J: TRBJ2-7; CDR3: CASSYPGLGIREQYF; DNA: TGTGCCAGTAGCTACCCGGGACTAGGCATTCGGGAGCAGTACTTC
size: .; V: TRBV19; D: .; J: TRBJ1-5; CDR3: CASSTQANQPQHF; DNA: TGTGCCAGTAGTACCCAGGCTAATCAGCCCCAGCATTTT
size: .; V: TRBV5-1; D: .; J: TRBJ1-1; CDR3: CASSHQGGRTEAFF; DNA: TGCGCCAGCAGCCACCAGGGCGGTCGGACTGAAGCTTTCTTT
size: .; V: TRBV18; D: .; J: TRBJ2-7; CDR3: CASSPAGLPPHEQYF; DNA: TGTGCCAGCTCACCCGCGGGACTCCCGCCCCACGAGCAGTACTTC
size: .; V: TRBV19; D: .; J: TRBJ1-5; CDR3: CASSPQGTYSNQPQHF; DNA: TGTGCCAGTAGCCCCCAGGGGACCTATAGCAATCAGCCCCAGCATTTT
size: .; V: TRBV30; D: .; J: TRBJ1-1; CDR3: CAWNPQGWNTEAFF; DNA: TGTGCCTGGAACCCACAGGGCTGGAACACTGAAGCTTTCTTT
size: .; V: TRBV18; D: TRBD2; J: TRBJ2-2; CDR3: CASSPRLAENTGELFF; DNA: TGTGCCAGCTCACCGAGACTAGCTGAGAACACCGGGGAGCTGTTTTTT
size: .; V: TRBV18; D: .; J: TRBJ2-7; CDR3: CASSPEAVSYEQYF; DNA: TGTGCCAGCTCACCCGAGGCGGTCTCCTACGAGCAGTACTTC
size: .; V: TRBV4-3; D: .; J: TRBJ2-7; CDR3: CASSQDHSFGYEQYF; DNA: TGCGCCAGCAGCCAAGATCATTCCTTCGGTTACGAGCAGTACTTC
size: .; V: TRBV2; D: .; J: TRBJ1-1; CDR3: CASRRGGFTSDTEAFF; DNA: TGTGCCAGCAGGCGGGGGGGTTTTACTTCGGACACTGAAGCTTTCTTT
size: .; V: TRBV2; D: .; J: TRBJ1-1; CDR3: CASSAIKGTEAFF; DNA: TGTGCCAGCAGTGCTATCAAGGGCACTGAAGCTTTCTTT
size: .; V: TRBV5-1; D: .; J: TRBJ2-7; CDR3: CASSLEGQGEVDEQYF; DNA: TGCGCCAGCAGCTTGGAAGGTCAAGGGGAAGTCGACGAGCAGTACTTC
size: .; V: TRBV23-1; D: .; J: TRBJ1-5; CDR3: CASSQSGREGNQPQHF; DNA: TGCGCCAGCAGTCAATCGGGCAGGGAAGGCAATCAGCCCCAGCATTTT
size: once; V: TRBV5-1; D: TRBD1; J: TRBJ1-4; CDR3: CASSLGFAQGAIATNEKLFF; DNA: TGCGCCAGCAGCTTGGGTTTCGCCCAGGGGGCGATTGCAACTAATGAAAAACTGTTTTTT
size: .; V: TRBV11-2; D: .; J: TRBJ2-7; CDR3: CASSLVQGAYEQYF; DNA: TGTGCCAGCAGCTTAGTGCAGGGTGCCTACGAGCAGTACTTC
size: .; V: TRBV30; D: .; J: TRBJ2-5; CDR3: CAGARGLGETQYF; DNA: TGTGCCGGAGCGAGGGGCCTGGGGGAGACCCAGTACTTC
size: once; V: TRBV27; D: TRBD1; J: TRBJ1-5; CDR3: CASSSGQGVFQPQHF; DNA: TGTGCCAGCAGTTCCGGACAGGGTGTTTTTCAGCCCCAGCATTTT
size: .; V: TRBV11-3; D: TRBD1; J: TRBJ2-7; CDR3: CASSLTGNSYEQYF; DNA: TGTGCCAGCAGCTTGACAGGGAACTCCTACGAGCAGTACTTC
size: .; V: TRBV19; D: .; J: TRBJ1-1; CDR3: CASREEGSTTEAFF; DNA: TGTGCCAGTAGAGAGGAGGGCTCTACCACTGAAGCTTTCTTT
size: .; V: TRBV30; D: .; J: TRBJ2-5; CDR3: CAWSFVAASPQETQYF; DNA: TGTGCCTGGAGTTTTGTGGCAGCGAGTCCCCAAGAGACCCAGTACTTC
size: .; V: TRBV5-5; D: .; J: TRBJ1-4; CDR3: CASSVGPLSAEKLFF; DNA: TGTGCCAGCAGCGTGGGGCCTCTCTCGGCTGAAAAACTGTTTTTT
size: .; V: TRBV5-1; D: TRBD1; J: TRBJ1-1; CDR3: CASSPPGGRTEAFF; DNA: TGCGCCAGCAGCCCGCCAGGGGGCCGGACTGAAGCTTTCTTT